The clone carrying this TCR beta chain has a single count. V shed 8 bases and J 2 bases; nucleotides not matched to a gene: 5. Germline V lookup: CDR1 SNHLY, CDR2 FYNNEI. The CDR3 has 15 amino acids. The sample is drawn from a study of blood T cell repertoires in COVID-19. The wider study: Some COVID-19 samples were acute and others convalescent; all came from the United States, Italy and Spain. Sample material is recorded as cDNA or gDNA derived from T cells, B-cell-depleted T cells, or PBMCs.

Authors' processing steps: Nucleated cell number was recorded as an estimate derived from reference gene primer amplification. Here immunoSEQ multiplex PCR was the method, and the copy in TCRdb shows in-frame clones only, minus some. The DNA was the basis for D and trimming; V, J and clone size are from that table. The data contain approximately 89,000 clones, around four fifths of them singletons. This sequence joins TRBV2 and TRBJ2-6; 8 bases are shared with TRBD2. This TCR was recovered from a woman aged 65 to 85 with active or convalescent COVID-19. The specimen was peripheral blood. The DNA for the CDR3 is TGTGCCAGCCGGGGGGGAGGTACTGGGGCCAACGTCCTGACTTTC. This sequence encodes CASRGGGTGANVLTF.